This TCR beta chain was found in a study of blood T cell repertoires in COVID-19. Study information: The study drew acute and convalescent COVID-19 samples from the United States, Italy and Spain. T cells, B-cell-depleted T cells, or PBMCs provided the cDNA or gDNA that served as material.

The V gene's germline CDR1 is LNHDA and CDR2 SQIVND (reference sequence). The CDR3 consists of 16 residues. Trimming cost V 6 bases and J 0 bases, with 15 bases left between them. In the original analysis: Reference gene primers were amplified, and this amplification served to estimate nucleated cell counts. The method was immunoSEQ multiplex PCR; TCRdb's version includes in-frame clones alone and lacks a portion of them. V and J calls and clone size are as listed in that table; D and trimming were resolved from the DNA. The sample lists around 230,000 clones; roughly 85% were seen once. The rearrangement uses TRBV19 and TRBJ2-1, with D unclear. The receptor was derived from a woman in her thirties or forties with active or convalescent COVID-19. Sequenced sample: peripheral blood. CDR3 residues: CASSEWLASSYNEQFF. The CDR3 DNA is TGTGCCAGTAGCGAATGGTTAGCTAGCTCCTACAATGAGCAGTTCTTC.